This T cell receptor beta chain was found in a study of blood T cell repertoires in COVID-19. Whole-study context: Samples of COVID-19 (acute and convalescent) were obtained from the United States, Italy and Spain. T cells, B-cell-depleted T cells, or PBMCs provided the cDNA or gDNA that served as material.

This CDR3 comprises 16 residues. Trimming left V 0 bases short and J 6 bases short, with 18 bases between. From germline, CDR1 is MNHEY and CDR2 SVGAGI. Source study methods: Reference gene primer amplification in the assay estimated nucleated cell counts. Libraries were prepared by immunoSEQ multiplex PCR; TCRdb keeps only in-frame clonotypes and omits some of them. Clone size and the V and J calls come from that table; the DNA yielded D and trimming. This table has 150,000 to 180,000 clones, nearly 80% appearing once. This receptor was identified in an elderly man with acute or convalescent COVID-19. The specimen sequenced was peripheral blood. The genes are TRBV6-5 and TRBJ2-7; tentative D call: TRBD1 (6 bases). This CDR3 reads CASSYSTGPMTAEQYF. The CDR3 DNA reads as TGTGCCAGCAGTTACTCGACAGGACCAATGACAGCCGAGCAGTACTTC.